Below, one T cell receptor (beta chain) is given with its context. Its target is unknown. This record belongs to a study of radiotherapy plus CTLA-4 blockade in lung cancer. Study context: Overall, less than 20% of patients showed an objective response, while 25% to 40% attained disease control.

Clones were read by immunoSEQ multiplex PCR, and TCRdb kept only the in-frame ones, dropping some. The sample has around 110,000 clones; approximately 77% are singletons. The CDR3 is 14 amino acids. With 2 bases removed from V and 3 bases from J, the gap between germline ends came to 8 bases. Germline V gene sequence: CDR1 SNHLY, CDR2 FYNNEI. Findings and caveats of the study: Researchers report tumor-derived TCR clones expanding in blood after radiotherapy plus ipilimumab. The authors reported that early blood T cell clone dynamics, with interferon-beta, best predicted response.

This sequence joins TRBV2 and TRBJ1-5, with unresolved D. The source material was peripheral blood, sampled from a patient treated with radiotherapy plus ipilimumab. This receptor was obtained from a human donor with non-small cell lung cancer that progressed on radiotherapy plus ipilimumab. Some clones in this sample may be carry-over from other donors' samples. The CDR3 coding sequence is TGTGCCAGCAGTGAAAACTCAATCAATCAGCCCCAGCATTTT. It encodes CASSENSINQPQHF.